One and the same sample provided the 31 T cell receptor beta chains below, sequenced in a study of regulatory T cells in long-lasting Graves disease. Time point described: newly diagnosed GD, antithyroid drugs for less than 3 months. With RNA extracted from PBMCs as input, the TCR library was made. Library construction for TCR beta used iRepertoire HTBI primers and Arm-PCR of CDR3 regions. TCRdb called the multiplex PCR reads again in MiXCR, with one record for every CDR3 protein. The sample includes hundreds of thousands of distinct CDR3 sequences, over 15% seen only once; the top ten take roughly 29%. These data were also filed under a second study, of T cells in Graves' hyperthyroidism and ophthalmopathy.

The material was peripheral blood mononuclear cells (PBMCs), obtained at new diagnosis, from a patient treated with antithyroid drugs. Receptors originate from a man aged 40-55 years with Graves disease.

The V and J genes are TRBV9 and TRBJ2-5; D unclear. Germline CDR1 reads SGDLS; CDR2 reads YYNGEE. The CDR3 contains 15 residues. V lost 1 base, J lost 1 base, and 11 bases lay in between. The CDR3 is CASSVWPAVQETQYF. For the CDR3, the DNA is TGTGCCAGCAGCGTATGGCCGGCTGTCCAAGAGACCCAGTACTTC.

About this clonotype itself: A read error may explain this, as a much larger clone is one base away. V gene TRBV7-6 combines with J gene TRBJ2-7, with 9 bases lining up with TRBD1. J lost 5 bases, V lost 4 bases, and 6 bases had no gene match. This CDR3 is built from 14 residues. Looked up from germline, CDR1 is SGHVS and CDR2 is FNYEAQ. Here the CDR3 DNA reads TGTGCCAGCAGCTACGGACAGGGGACGGACGAGCAGTACTTC. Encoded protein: CASSYGQGTDEQYF. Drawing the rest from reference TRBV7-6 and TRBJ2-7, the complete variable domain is GAGVSQSPRYKVTKRGQDVALRCDPISGHVSLYWYRQALGQGPEFLTYFNYEAQQDKSGLPNDRFSAERPEGSISTLTIQRTEQRDSAMYRCASSYGQGTDEQYFGPGTRLTVT.

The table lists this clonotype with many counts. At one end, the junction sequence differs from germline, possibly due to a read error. This chain's CDR3 is CASSLAGQGRDTQYF. For the CDR3, the DNA is TGCGCCAGCAGCTTGGCGGGACAGGGGCGGGATACGCAGTATTTT. The chain is built from TRBV5-6 and TRBJ2-3; 10 bases line up with TRBD1. From germline, CDR1 is SGHDT and CDR2 YYEEEE. The CDR3 has 15 residues.

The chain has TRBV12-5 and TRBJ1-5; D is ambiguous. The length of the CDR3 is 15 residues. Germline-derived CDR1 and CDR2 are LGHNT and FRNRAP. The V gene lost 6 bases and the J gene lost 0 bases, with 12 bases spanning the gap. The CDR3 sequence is CASGEKFYSNQPQHF. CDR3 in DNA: TGTGCTAGTGGGGAAAAATTCTATAGCAATCAGCCCCAGCATTTT. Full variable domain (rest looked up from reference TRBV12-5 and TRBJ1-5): DARVTQTPRHKVTEMGQEVTMRCQPILGHNTVFWYRQTMMQGLELLAYFRNRAPLDDSGMPKDRFSAEMPDATLATLKIQPSEPRDSAVYFCASGEKFYSNQPQHFGDGTRLSIL.

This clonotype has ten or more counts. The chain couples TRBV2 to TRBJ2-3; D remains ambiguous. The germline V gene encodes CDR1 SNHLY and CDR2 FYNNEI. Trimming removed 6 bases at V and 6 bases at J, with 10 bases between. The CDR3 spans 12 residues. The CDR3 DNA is TGTGCCAGCAGCTATATATCGGATACGCAGTATTTT. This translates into CASSYISDTQYF.

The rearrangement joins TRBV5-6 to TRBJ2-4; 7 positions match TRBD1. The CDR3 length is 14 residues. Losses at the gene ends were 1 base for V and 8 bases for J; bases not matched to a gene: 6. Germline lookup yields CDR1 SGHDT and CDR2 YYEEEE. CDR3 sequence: CASSLRQGFDIQYF. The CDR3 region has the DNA TGTGCCAGCAGCTTGAGACAGGGCTTCGACATTCAGTACTTC.

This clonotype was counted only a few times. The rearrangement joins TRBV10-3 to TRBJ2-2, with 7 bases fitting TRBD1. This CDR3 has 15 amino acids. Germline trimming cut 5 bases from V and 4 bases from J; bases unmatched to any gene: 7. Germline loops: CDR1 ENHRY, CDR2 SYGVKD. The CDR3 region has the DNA TGTGCCATCAGTAAAACGACAGGGACCACCGGGGAGCTGTTTTTT. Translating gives CAISKTTGTTGELFF.

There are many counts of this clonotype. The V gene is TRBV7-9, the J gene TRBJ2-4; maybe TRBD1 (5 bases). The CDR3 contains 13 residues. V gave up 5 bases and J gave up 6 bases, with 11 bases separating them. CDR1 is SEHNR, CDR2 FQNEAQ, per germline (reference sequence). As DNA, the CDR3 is TGTGCCAGCAGCCGAGGAAGGGGAAACATTCAGTACTTC. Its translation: CASSRGRGNIQYF. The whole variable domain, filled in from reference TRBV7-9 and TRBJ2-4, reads DTGVSQNPRHKITKRGQNVTFRCDPISEHNRLYWYRQTLGQGPEFLTYFQNEAQLEKSRLLSDRFSAERPKGSFSTLEIQRTEQGDSAMYLCASSRGRGNIQYFGAGTRLSVL.

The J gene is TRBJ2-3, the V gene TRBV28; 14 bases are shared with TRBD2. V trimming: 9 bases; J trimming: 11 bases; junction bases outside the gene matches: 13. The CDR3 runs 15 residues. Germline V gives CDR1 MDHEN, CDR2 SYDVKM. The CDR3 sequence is CASKPGLAGAKMQYF. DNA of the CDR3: TGTGCCAGTAAGCCGGGACTAGCGGGGGCAAAGATGCAGTATTTT.

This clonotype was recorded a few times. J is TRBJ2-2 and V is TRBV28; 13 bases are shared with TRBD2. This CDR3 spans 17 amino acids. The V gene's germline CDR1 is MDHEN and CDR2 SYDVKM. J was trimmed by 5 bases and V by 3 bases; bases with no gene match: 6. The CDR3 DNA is TGTGCCAGCAGTTTGAGACTAGCGGGGGGCGATACCGGGGAGCTGTTTTTT. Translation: CASSLRLAGGDTGELFF.

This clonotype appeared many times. CDR3 in DNA: TGTGCCATCAGTGAGTCTTCCAGGGCTGGCGAGACCCAGTACTTC. Protein sequence: CAISESSRAGETQYF. V gene TRBV10-3 combines with J gene TRBJ2-5; a weak D match, TRBD1 (5 bases). The germline gives CDR1 ENHRY, CDR2 SYGVKD. The CDR3 consists of 15 residues. V was clipped by 0 bases and J by 5 bases, with 13 bases between them.

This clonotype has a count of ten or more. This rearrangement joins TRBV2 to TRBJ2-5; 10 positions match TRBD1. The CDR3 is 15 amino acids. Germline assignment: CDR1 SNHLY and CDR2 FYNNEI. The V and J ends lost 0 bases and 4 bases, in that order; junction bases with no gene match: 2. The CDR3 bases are TGTGCCAGCAGTGAAGCGGGACAGGGGTCAGAGACCCAGTACTTC. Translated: CASSEAGQGSETQYF.

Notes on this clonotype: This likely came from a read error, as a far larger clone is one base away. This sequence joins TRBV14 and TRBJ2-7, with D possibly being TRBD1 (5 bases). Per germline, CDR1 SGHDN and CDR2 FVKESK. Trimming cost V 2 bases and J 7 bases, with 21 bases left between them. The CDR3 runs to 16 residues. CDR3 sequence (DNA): TGTGCCAGCAGCCAAAAACAGGTACCCTCCTACAATGAGCAGTACTTC. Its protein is CASSQKQVPSYNEQYF.

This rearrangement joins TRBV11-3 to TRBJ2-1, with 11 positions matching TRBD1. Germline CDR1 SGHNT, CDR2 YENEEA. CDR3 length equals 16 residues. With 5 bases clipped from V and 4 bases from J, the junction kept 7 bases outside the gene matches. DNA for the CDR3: TGTGCCAGCAGCCCAAGGACAGGGGGCCCTTACAATGAGCAGTTCTTC. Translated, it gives CASSPRTGGPYNEQFF.

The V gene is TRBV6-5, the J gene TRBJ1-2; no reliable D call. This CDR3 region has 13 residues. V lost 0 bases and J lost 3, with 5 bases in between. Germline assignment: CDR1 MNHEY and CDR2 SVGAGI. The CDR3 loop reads CASSYSGYYGYTF. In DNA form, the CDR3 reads TGTGCCAGCAGTTACTCAGGGTACTATGGCTACACCTTC.

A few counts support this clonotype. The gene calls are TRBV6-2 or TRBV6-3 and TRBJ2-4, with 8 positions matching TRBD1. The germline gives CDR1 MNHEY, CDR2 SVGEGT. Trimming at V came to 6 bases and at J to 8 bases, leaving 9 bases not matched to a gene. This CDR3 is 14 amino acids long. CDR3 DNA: TGTGCCAGCAGAAGACAGGGGTGGGGGGACATTCAGTACTTC. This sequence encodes CASRRQGWGDIQYF.

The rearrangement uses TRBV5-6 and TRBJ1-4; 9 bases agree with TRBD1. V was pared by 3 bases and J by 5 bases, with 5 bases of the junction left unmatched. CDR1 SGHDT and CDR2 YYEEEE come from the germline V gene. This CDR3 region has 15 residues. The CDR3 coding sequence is TGTGCCAGCAGCTCCGGTGGGACAGGGAATGAAAAACTGTTTTTT. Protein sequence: CASSSGGTGNEKLFF.

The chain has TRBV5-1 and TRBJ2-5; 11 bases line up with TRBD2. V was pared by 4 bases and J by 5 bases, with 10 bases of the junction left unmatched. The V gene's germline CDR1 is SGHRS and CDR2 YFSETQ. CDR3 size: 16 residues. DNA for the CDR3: TGCGCCAGCAGCATGAATAGCGGGGGGGATTATGAGACCCAGTACTTC. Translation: CASSMNSGGDYETQYF.

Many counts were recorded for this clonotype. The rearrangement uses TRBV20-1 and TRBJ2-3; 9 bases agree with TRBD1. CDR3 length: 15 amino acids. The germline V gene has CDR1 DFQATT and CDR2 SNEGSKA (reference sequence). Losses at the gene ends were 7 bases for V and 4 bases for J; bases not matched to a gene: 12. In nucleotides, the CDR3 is TGCAGTGAACGCGGGGCTTGGACAGGGGCAGATACGCAGTATTTT. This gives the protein CSERGAWTGADTQYF.

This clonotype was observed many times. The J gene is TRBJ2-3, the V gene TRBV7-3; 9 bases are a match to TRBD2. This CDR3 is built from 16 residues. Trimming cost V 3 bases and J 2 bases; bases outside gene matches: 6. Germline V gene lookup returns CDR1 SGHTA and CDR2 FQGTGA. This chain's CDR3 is CASSFSGTSSTDTQYF. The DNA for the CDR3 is TGTGCCAGCAGCTTTTCTGGGACTAGCTCCACAGATACGCAGTATTTT.

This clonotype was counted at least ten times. CDR3 sequence reads: CASSPGQGIGGYTF. CDR3 sequence (DNA): TGCGCCAGCAGCCCGGGACAGGGAATCGGTGGCTACACCTTC. The V gene is TRBV5-1, the J gene TRBJ1-2; 9 bases match TRBD1. Trimming removed 4 bases from V and 7 bases from J; junction bases left unmatched: 8. Germline lookup yields CDR1 SGHRS and CDR2 YFSETQ. The CDR3 runs 14 residues.

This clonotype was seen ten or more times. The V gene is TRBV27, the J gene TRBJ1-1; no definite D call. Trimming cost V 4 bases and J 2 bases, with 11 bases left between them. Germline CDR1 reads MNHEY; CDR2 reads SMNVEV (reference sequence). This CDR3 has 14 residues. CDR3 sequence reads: CASSSPTTNTEAFF. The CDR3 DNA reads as TGTGCCAGCAGTTCACCGACGACTAACACTGAAGCTTTCTTT.

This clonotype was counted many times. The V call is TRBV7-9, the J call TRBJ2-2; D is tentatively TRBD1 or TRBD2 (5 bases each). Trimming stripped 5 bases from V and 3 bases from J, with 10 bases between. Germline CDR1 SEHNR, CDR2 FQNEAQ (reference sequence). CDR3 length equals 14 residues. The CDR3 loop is CASSPGTHTGELFF. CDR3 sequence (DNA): TGTGCCAGCAGCCCCGGGACCCACACCGGGGAGCTGTTTTTT.

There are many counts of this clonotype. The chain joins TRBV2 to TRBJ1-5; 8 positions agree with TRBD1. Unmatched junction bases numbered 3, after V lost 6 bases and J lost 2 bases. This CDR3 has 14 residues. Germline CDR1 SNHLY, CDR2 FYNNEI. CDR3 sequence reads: CASSGGQGNQPQHF. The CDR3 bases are TGTGCCAGCAGCGGGGGACAGGGCAATCAGCCCCAGCATTTT.

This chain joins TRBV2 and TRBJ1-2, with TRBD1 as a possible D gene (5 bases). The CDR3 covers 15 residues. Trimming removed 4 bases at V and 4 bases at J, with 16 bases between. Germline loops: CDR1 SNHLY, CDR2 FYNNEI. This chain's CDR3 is CASSAGRGGLYGYTF. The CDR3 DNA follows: TGTGCCAGCAGTGCGGGGAGGGGAGGCCTCTATGGCTACACCTTC.

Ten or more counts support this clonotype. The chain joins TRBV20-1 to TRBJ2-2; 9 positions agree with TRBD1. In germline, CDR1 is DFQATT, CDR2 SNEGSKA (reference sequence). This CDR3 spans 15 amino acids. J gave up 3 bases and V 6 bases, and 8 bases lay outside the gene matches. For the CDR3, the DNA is TGCAGTGCGATCCCGGGACAGGGAGACACCGGGGAGCTGTTTTTT. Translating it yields CSAIPGQGDTGELFF.

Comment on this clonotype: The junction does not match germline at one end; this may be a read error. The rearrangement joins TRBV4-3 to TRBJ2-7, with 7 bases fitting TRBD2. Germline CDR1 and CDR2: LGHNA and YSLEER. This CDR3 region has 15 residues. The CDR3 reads CASIQEWRRGTEQYF. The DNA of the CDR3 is TGCGCCAGCATCCAAGAGTGGCGGCGGGGGACCGAGCAGTACTTC.

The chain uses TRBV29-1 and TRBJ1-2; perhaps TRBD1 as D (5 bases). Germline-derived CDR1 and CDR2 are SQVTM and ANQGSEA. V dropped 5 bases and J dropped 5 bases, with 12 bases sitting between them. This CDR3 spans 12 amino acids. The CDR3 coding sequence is TGCAGCGTTCACGGGGGGGAGTATGGCTACACCTTC. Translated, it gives CSVHGGEYGYTF.

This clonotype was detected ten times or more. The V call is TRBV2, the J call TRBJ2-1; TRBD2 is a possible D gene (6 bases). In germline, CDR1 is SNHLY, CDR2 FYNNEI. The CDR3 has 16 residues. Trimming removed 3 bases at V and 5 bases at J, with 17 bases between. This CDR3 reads CASSDKTRSGNNEQFF. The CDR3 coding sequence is TGTGCCAGCAGTGATAAGACTAGGTCGGGGAACAATGAGCAGTTCTTC.

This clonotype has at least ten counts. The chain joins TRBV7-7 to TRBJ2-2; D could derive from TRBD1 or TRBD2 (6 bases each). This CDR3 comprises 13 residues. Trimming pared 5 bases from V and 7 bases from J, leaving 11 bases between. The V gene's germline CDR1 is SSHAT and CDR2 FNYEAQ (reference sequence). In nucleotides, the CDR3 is TGTGCCAGCAGCCTACAGGGAGGCGGGGAGCTGTTTTTT. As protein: CASSLQGGGELFF. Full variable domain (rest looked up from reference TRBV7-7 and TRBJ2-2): GAGVSQSPRYKVTKRGQDVTLRCDPISSHATLYWYQQALGQGPEFLTYFNYEAQPDKSGLPSDRFSAERPEGSISTLTIQRTEQRDSAMYRCASSLQGGGELFFGEGSRLTVL.

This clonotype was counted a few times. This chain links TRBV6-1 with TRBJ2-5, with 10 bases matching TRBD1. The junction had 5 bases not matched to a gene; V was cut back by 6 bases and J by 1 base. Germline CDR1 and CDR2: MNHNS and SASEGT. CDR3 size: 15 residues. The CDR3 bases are TGTGCCAGCAGAGTGACAGGGGGCAGCCAAGAGACCCAGTACTTC. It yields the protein CASRVTGGSQETQYF.